This record concerns one T cell receptor beta chain sequence. Antigen specificity is unknown. Sample time point: cycle 4 day 1 (C4D1), after about 6 weeks of nivolumab. Brentuximab vedotin exposure varied among the patients, all of whom had relapsed after autologous stem cell transplantation. Magnetic negative selection of thawed PBMCs was the method by which CD4+ T cells were purified. The CDR3 extends over 16 amino acids. The V gene lost 5 bases and the J gene lost 0 bases, with 11 bases spanning the gap. The germline CDR1 and CDR2 sequences are LGHNA and YSLEER. The entry originates in a study of PD-1 blockade in classical Hodgkin lymphoma. Profiling relied on immunoSEQ multiplex PCR, and the TCRdb table lists in-frame clones only, not all of them. The profile covers around 18,000 clones, with around 75% appearing a single time and around 2.7% taken by the ten largest. Study-wide results and limits: Unlike CD8+ TCR diversity, which did not rise significantly by C4D1, CD4+ TCR diversity did. Newly diagnosed patients had baseline TCR diversity that was reportedly lower than that of healthy donors.

This specimen was CD4+ T cells from blood, taken before the fourth cycle of nivolumab. The source is a human donor with classical Hodgkin lymphoma. V and J are TRBV4-3 and TRBJ1-6, with D possibly matching TRBD1 (6 bases). CDR3 in DNA: TGCGCCAGCAGCGAGGGGGGGAGCTCCTATAATTCACCCCTCCACTTT. Its translation: CASSEGGSSYNSPLHF.